A selection of T cell receptor beta chains follows, all from one sample in a study of T cell responses to AZD1222 COVID-19 vaccine. The repertoire was sequenced with immunoSEQ multiplex PCR; TCRdb's copy has only in-frame clones and lacks some. Of fewer than 200,000 clones in the sample, 70% to 90% were seen once. The source material was peripheral blood, sampled 28 days after the second dose of the MenACWY control vaccine. The receptors were sampled from an adult who received the MenACWY meningococcal vaccine as a control. Each CDR3 is given with its conserved first and last residue. The order of the fields is D gene, J gene, V gene, clone size, CDR3 protein, CDR3 DNA. A D gene is named only where the DNA matches it firmly. Clone size appears in some rows only: once, few, many, or a class for an expanded clone.

d_gene: NA; j_gene: TRBJ2-3; v_gene: TRBV7-8; abundance: NA; CDR3aa: CASSPRGGTSSDTQYF; CDR3nt: TGTGCCAGCAGCCCCCGGGGCGGGACATCCTCAGATACGCAGTATTTT
d_gene: NA; j_gene: TRBJ2-7; v_gene: TRBV7-2; abundance: NA; CDR3aa: CASSLPPPYEQYF; CDR3nt: TGTGCCAGCAGCTTACCTCCCCCCTACGAGCAGTACTTC
d_gene: NA; j_gene: TRBJ1-5; v_gene: TRBV27; abundance: NA; CDR3aa: CASSAGRSSNQPQHF; CDR3nt: TGTGCCAGCAGTGCCGGACGTAGTAGCAATCAGCCCCAGCATTTT
d_gene: TRBD2; j_gene: TRBJ2-3; v_gene: TRBV9; abundance: NA; CDR3aa: CASSPRGGVADTQYF; CDR3nt: TGTGCCAGCAGCCCCCGTGGGGGGGTTGCAGATACGCAGTATTTT
d_gene: TRBD1; j_gene: TRBJ1-1; v_gene: TRBV27; abundance: NA; CDR3aa: CASSRDRVGTEAFF; CDR3nt: TGTGCCAGCAGTAGGGACAGGGTGGGCACTGAAGCTTTCTTT
d_gene: NA; j_gene: TRBJ2-3; v_gene: TRBV5-8; abundance: NA; CDR3aa: CASSLVGTSHSTDTQYF; CDR3nt: TGTGCCAGCAGCTTGGTGGGTACATCGCACAGCACAGATACGCAGTATTTT
d_gene: NA; j_gene: TRBJ1-2; v_gene: TRBV15; abundance: NA; CDR3aa: CATSRGQVIYGYTF; CDR3nt: TGTGCCACCAGCAGAGGCCAAGTTATTTATGGCTACACCTTC
d_gene: NA; j_gene: TRBJ2-3; v_gene: TRBV24-1; abundance: NA; CDR3aa: CATQGDTDTQYF; CDR3nt: TGTGCCACCCAAGGGGACACAGATACGCAGTATTTT
d_gene: TRBD1; j_gene: TRBJ2-7; v_gene: TRBV5-1; abundance: once; CDR3aa: CARGPGQGANEQYF; CDR3nt: TGCGCCAGGGGACCGGGACAGGGGGCGAACGAGCAGTACTTC
d_gene: NA; j_gene: TRBJ2-1; v_gene: TRBV28; abundance: NA; CDR3aa: CATLGSKSNEQFF; CDR3nt: TGTGCCACCTTAGGGAGTAAGAGCAATGAGCAGTTCTTC
d_gene: NA; j_gene: TRBJ2-1; v_gene: TRBV6-1; abundance: NA; CDR3aa: CASSERIGLNEQFF; CDR3nt: TGTGCCAGCAGTGAGCGGATAGGGTTAAATGAGCAGTTCTTC
d_gene: NA; j_gene: TRBJ2-7; v_gene: TRBV28; abundance: NA; CDR3aa: CASSRPALLTYEQYF; CDR3nt: TGTGCCAGCAGTCGGCCTGCCCTTCTGACCTACGAGCAGTACTTC
d_gene: NA; j_gene: TRBJ1-5; v_gene: TRBV7-9; abundance: few; CDR3aa: CASSLEGWPQHF; CDR3nt: TGTGCCAGCAGCCTCGAAGGGTGGCCCCAGCATTTT
d_gene: NA; j_gene: TRBJ1-5; v_gene: TRBV15; abundance: once; CDR3aa: CATSRGTAYQPQHF; CDR3nt: TGTGCCACCAGCAGAGGGACAGCGTATCAGCCCCAGCATTTT
d_gene: NA; j_gene: TRBJ1-3; v_gene: TRBV19; abundance: NA; CDR3aa: CASSMGRGSGNTIYF; CDR3nt: TGTGCCAGTAGTATGGGGAGGGGGTCTGGAAACACCATATATTTT
d_gene: NA; j_gene: TRBJ1-5; v_gene: TRBV6-9; abundance: NA; CDR3aa: CASSCQRDSNQPQHF; CDR3nt: TGTGCCAGCAGTTGTCAGAGGGACAGCAATCAGCCCCAGCATTTT
d_gene: NA; j_gene: TRBJ1-4; v_gene: TRBV30; abundance: NA; CDR3aa: CAWSEPPGTNEKLFF; CDR3nt: TGTGCCTGGAGTGAACCCCCCGGGACTAATGAAAAACTGTTTTTT
d_gene: TRBD1; j_gene: TRBJ2-7; v_gene: TRBV5-4; abundance: few; CDR3aa: CASSPVLGQGFEQYF; CDR3nt: TGTGCCAGCAGCCCCGTTCTGGGACAGGGGTTCGAGCAGTACTTC
d_gene: NA; j_gene: TRBJ2-2; v_gene: TRBV2; abundance: NA; CDR3aa: CASSMGQNTGELFF; CDR3nt: TGTGCCAGCAGTATGGGACAGAACACCGGGGAGCTGTTTTTT
d_gene: NA; j_gene: TRBJ1-2; v_gene: TRBV16; abundance: NA; CDR3aa: CASSQSSETGLLRTF; CDR3nt: TGTGCCAGCAGCCAATCTAGTGAGACAGGTCTGCTTCGCACCTTC
d_gene: TRBD1; j_gene: TRBJ2-4; v_gene: TRBV5-6; abundance: NA; CDR3aa: CASSPGTGGVVYF; CDR3nt: TGTGCCAGCAGCCCCGGGACAGGGGGGGTCGTGTACTTC
d_gene: NA; j_gene: TRBJ1-2; v_gene: TRBV10-3; abundance: NA; CDR3aa: CAITGEDGDGYTF; CDR3nt: TGTGCCATCACCGGGGAGGACGGAGATGGCTATACCTTC
d_gene: NA; j_gene: TRBJ1-2; v_gene: TRBV27; abundance: NA; CDR3aa: CASRSLPTDGYTF; CDR3nt: TGTGCCAGCAGATCACTCCCTACTGATGGCTACACCTTC
d_gene: NA; j_gene: TRBJ1-1; v_gene: TRBV28; abundance: NA; CDR3aa: CASSLIAQIGEAFF; CDR3nt: TGTGCCAGCAGTTTAATCGCCCAAATCGGTGAAGCTTTCTTT
d_gene: NA; j_gene: TRBJ1-1; v_gene: TRBV11-2; abundance: NA; CDR3aa: CASSPLGGNTEAFF; CDR3nt: TGTGCCAGCAGCCCGCTTGGGGGGAACACTGAAGCTTTCTTT
d_gene: NA; j_gene: TRBJ2-2; v_gene: TRBV24-1; abundance: NA; CDR3aa: CATSGVYRNTGELFF; CDR3nt: TGTGCCACCAGTGGGGTTTACAGGAACACCGGGGAGCTGTTTTTT